This TCR beta chain was observed in a study of T-cell reconstitution after alpha-beta-depleted transplantation in children. TCRbeta library construction was performed incorporating unique molecular identifiers. MiXCR, applied by TCRdb to the PCR reads, yields one record per CDR3 protein. The table shows around 490,000 distinct CDR3 sequences, with 11% occurring only once. As for this clonotype: Antigen specificity is unknown.

In germline, CDR1 is SGDLS, CDR2 YYNGEE. CDR3 length: 15 residues. The V gene lost 3 bases and the J gene lost 8 bases, with 17 bases spanning the gap. Whole-study results and caveats: T cells produced anew were the main source of T-cell counts and diversity one year after transplant.

The sample in question was PBMCs, mostly from graft donor cells, obtained 180 days after TCRalphabeta/CD19-depleted stem cell transplant. This chain links TRBV9 with TRBJ1-4; D is undetermined. This TCR came from a female patient between 2 and 15 years old who had a stem cell transplant for aplastic anemia, so the T cells may come from the graft donor. This CDR3 reads CASSERVFLGEKLFF. For the CDR3, the DNA is TGTGCCAGCAGCGAAAGGGTATTCCTGGGAGAAAAACTGTTTTTT. Variable domain in full (rest from reference TRBV9 and TRBJ1-4): DSGVTQTPKHLITATGQRVTLRCSPRSGDLSVYWYQQSLDQGLQFLIQYYNGEERAKGNILERFSAQQFPDLHSELNLSSLELGDSALYFCASSERVFLGEKLFFGSGTQLSVL.